This T cell receptor beta chain originates from a study of vaccination and CD4 T cells after COVID-19 (dated by TCRdb to between 2021 and 2024). The study in broad terms: Convalescent patients had a positive SARS-CoV-2 result on nasal swab PCR, and of these patients, nine had mild disease and one had severe disease. Post-COVID blood samples were collected from convalescent patients a median of around 100 days after diagnosis, with a range of roughly 35 to 170 days. Six males and four females were included in the convalescent cohort, with two Hispanic individuals, seven Caucasians, two Asians and one multiracial person represented. In 10 COVID-19 convalescent patients and a few infection-naive healthy vaccine recipients, the spike-specific CD4+ TCR repertoire before mRNA vaccination was compared with the repertoire after mRNA vaccination. Each participant got two doses of either the Pfizer-BioNTech BNT162b2 vaccine (n=8) or the Moderna mRNA-1273 vaccine (n=2). The cultures were stimulated with overlapping spike peptide pools from SARS-CoV-2 and from the common cold coronaviruses HCoV-NL63, HCoV-OC43 and HCoV-229E. Control cultures used a CEFX viral epitope pool as positive control, an HIV-1 Nef peptide pool as negative control, or no peptide. Post-vaccine blood samples were taken a median of about 70 days after the second vaccine dose, with a range of about 12 to 250 days. Study-level results and caveats: In convalescent patients, a median approximately 83% of post-vaccine SARS-CoV-2-reactive clones were detected only after vaccination, suggesting vaccine-specific priming. Although the median number of SARS-CoV-2-reactive clonotypes went up from around 19 after infection to 35 to 40 after vaccination, the increase was not significant. Relatively few convalescent patients were included in the study, and early timepoints after natural infection were not analyzed. In convalescent patients, nearly all vaccine-specific clones (304 of 307) were found to be mono-reactive for SARS-CoV-2 spike rather than cross-reactive with common cold coronaviruses.

For this clonotype: Its antigen target is currently unknown. No base-level quality is on record; no much larger clone is a single base apart.

Spanning cysteine to phenylalanine, the CDR3 consists of 17 amino acids. Here the CDR3 DNA is all that survives: 51 bases in frame from base 1. The germline V gene sets CDR1 to SGHVS and CDR2 to FQNEAQ. Unmatched junction bases come to 12, with V trimmed by 5 bases and J by 0 bases. The meaning of the sample's treatment or condition label: roughly 10-day PBMC culture with coronavirus spike peptide pools or control peptides (ViraFEST assay). To expand antigen-specific T cells with peptide pools and then pick out the expanded clonotypes through TCR sequencing, the study relied on the ViraFEST assay. The positive SARS-CoV-2 PCR tests of the convalescent patients were dated from March to December 2020, before the Alpha, Beta and Delta variants emerged in the United States. Each well held 1.5 million to 2.5 million PBMCs cultured with approximately 9.1 ug/ml peptide pools in IMDM containing around 5% human AB serum and roughly 10 IU/ml IL-2. Half of the culture medium was replaced with fresh IL-2-containing medium on days 3 and 7. Once the cells had been in culture for roughly 11 days, the EasySep CD4+ T cell isolation kit was used to isolate CD4+ T cells by negative selection. PBMCs were separated from whole blood using Ficoll-Paque Plus gradient centrifugation and then either used fresh or cryopreserved at -140C. Each culture condition was generally run in triplicate wells.

The method was PCR. DNA from cultured CD4+ T cells underwent TCR sequencing with the Oncomine TCR Beta short-read assay at the Johns Hopkins FTIC core. The QIAamp micro DNA kit was used to extract genomic DNA from the cultured CD4+ T cells. Oncomine TCR Beta libraries made from cultured CD4+ T cells were pooled using unique dual indexes and sequenced on an Illumina iSeq 100. Concerning the study's data processing: Non-productive sequences were removed, and CDR3s that did not start with C, did not end with F or W, or were shorter than 7 amino acids were discarded. Antigen-specific clonotypes were identified with the MANAFEST web application by comparing peptide-stimulated wells with reference and other culture wells. To be called positive, a clone needed an FDR below 0.05, an odds ratio above 5, and a productive frequency above 0.1% in at least two of three replicate wells. A clonotype was classed as cross-reactive if the clonotype showed significant expansion both in SARS-CoV-2 spike wells and in at least one common cold coronavirus spike condition. Using R version 3.6.1, CDR3 homology was evaluated through Levenshtein distances (stringdist) along with unrooted phylogenetic trees (ape). TCRdb redid the processing of the public reads, applying fastp at Q25 and MiXCR, and retained in-frame beta chains. CDR3 protein sequences are deduplicated, and each keeps its most common genes and DNA. The V and J calls were determined by TCRdb, not by the authors. The sample data list 20,000 or so distinct CDR3 sequences, and just over 60% of these were observed just once. The biggest ten clones account for roughly 8% of the sample.

This TCR derives from a human donor who had recovered from COVID-19. This receptor chain uses TRBV7-8 and TRBJ1-1; 7 central bases correspond to TRBD1. Sequenced material: CD4+ T cells from blood, cultured in vitro. The CDR3 region: CASSGPAGGRVNTEAFF. The DNA sequence is TGTGCCAGCAGCGGACCCGCAGGGGGTCGGGTGAACACTGAAGCTTTCTTT.